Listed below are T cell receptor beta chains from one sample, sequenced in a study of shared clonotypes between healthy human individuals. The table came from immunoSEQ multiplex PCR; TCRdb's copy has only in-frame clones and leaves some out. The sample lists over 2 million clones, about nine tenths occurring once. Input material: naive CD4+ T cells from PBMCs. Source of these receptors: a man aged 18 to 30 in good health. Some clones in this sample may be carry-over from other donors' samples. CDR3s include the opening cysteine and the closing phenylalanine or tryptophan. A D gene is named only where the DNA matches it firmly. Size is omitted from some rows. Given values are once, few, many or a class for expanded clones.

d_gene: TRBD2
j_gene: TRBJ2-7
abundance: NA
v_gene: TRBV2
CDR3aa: CASSGGTSGRGRHHF
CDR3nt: TGTGCCAGCAGTGGGGGGACTAGCGGGAGAGGACGCCACCACTTC

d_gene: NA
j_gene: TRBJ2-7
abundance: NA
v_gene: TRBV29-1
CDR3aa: CSVHGQSYEQYF
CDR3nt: TGCAGCGTACATGGACAGTCCTACGAGCAGTACTTC

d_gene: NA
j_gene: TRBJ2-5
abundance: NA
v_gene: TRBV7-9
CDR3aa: CASSLGWARSQETQYF
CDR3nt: TGTGCCAGCAGCTTAGGGTGGGCGAGGAGTCAAGAGACCCAGTACTTC

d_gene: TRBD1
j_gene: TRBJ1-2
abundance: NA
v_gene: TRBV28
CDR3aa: CASSLYGTVDGGYTF
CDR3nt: TGTGCCAGCAGTTTATACGGGACAGTAGACGGTGGCTACACCTTC

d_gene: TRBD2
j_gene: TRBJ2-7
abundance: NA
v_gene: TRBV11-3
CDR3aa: CASSRRASRESPYEQYF
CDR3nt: TGTGCCAGCAGCCGAAGAGCGTCGCGGGAGTCCCCCTACGAGCAGTACTTC

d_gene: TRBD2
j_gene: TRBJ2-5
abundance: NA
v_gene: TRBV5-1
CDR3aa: CASSMTSGRVGETQYF
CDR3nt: TGCGCCAGCAGCATGACTAGCGGGAGGGTTGGAGAGACCCAGTACTTC

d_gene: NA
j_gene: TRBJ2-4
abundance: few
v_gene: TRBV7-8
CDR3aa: CASSLVTWDVAKNIQYF
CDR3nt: TGTGCCAGCAGCTTAGTTACGTGGGATGTAGCCAAAAACATTCAGTACTTC

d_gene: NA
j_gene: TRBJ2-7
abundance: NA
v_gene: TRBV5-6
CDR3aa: CASSFSGTYEQYF
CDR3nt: TGTGCCAGCAGCTTCTCTGGGACCTACGAGCAGTACTTC

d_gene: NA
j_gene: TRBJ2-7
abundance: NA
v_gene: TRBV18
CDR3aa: CASSPPGTKGTYEQYF
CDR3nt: TGTGCCAGCTCACCTCCCGGGACCAAAGGGACCTACGAGCAGTACTTC

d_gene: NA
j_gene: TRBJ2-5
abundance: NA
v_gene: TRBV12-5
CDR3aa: CASGLSGQETQYF
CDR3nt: TGTGCTAGTGGCCTTAGCGGCCAAGAGACCCAGTACTTC

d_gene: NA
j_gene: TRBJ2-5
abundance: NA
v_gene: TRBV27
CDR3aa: CASLLRRREETQYF
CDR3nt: TGTGCCAGCCTACTCCGCAGAAGGGAAGAGACCCAGTACTTC

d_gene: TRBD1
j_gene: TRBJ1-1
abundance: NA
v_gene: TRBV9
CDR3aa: CASSARDRENTEAFF
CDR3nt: TGTGCCAGCAGCGCCCGGGACAGGGAGAACACTGAAGCTTTCTTT

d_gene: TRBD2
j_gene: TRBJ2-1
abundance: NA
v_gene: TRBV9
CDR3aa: CASSVEVTSAYNEQFF
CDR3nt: TGTGCCAGCAGCGTAGAGGTAACTAGCGCATACAATGAGCAGTTCTTC

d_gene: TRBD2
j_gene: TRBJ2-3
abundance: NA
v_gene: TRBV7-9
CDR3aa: CASSFGLAGPDTQYF
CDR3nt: TGTGCCAGCAGCTTTGGACTAGCCGGCCCAGATACGCAGTATTTT

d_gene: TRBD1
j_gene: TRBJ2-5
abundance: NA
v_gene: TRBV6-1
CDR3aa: CASKTGTGQETQYF
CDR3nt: TGTGCCAGCAAAACCGGGACAGGGCAAGAGACCCAGTACTTC

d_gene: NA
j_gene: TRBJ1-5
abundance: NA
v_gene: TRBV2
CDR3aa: CASSAQGEQPQHF
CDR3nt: TGTGCCAGCAGTGCCCAGGGAGAACAGCCCCAGCATTTT

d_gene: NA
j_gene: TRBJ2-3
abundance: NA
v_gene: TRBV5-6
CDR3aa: CASSMDLPGTQYF
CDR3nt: TGTGCCAGCAGCATGGACTTGCCGGGTACGCAGTATTTT

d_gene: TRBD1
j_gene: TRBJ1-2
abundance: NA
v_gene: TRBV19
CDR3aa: CASSKSTQGALYGYTF
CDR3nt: TGTGCCAGTAGTAAATCTACACAGGGGGCACTCTATGGCTACACCTTC

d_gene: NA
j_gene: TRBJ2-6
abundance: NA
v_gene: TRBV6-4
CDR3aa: CASSEKWGANVLTF
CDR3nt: TGTGCCAGCAGTGAAAAGTGGGGGGCCAACGTCCTGACTTTC

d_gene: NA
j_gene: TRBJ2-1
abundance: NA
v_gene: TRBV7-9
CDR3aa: CASSSPRGWWFF
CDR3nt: TGTGCCAGCAGCTCCCCTCGGGGGTGGTGGTTCTTC

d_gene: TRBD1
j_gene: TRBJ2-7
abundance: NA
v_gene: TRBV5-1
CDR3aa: CASSLRTGVSYEQYF
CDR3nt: TGCGCCAGCAGCTTACGGACAGGGGTGTCCTACGAGCAGTACTTC

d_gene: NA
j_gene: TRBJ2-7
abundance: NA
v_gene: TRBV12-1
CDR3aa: CASSKPGGLAGVTSYEQYF
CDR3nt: TGTGCCAGTAGCAAACCAGGGGGACTAGCGGGAGTCACCTCCTACGAGCAGTACTTC

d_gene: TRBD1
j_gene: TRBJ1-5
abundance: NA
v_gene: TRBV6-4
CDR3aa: CASSAWDSPLSPQHF
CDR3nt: TGTGCCAGCAGTGCCTGGGACAGTCCCCTCTCGCCCCAGCATTTT

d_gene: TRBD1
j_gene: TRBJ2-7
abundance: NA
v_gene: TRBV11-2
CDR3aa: CASSLVAGGFEQYF
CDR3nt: TGTGCCAGCAGCTTAGTGGCAGGGGGCTTCGAGCAGTACTTC

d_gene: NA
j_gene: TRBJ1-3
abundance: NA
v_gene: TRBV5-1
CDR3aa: CASSSATRSLAGNTIYF
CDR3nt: TGCGCCAGCAGCTCGGCGACACGCAGTTTAGCTGGAAACACCATATATTTT

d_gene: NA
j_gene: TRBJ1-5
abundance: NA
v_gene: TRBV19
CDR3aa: CASRPGSTRDQPQHF
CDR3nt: TGTGCCAGTAGGCCAGGATCTACAAGGGATCAGCCCCAGCATTTT

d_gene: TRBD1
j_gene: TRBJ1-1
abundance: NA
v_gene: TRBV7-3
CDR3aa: CASSYDRENTEAFF
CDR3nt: TGTGCCAGCAGCTATGACAGGGAGAACACTGAAGCTTTCTTT

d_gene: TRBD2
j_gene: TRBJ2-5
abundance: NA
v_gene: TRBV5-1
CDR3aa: CASSLEPAGAETQYF
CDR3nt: TGCGCCAGCAGCTTGGAGCCAGCGGGAGCAGAGACCCAGTACTTC

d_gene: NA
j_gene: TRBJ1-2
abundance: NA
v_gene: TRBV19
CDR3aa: CASKDRGDYGYTF
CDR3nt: TGTGCCAGTAAAGACAGAGGAGACTATGGCTACACCTTC

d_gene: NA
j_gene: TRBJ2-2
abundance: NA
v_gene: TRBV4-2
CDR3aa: CASSQPGAAGELFF
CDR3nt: TGTGCCAGCAGCCAACCTGGGGCTGCCGGGGAGCTGTTTTTT